Detailed here is one T cell receptor (beta chain). The sample comes from a study of PD-L1 blockade in urothelial cancer. On the study more broadly: Males with bladder-origin urothelial cancer made up about 90% of the roughly 29 patients.

The germline V and J ends were trimmed by 3 bases and 7 bases, with 12 bases remaining between them. Germline CDR1 is ENHRY and CDR2 is SYGVKD. This CDR3 comprises 13 residues. Time point reported: peripheral blood 6 weeks after treatment start. Only in-frame clones appear in the TCRdb table, and some are missing; sequencing was by immunoSEQ multiplex PCR. The table lists around 62,000 clones, 85% to 90% of them singletons. Sequencing used PBMCs, obtained around atezolizumab (anti-PD-L1) treatment. This clonotype was obtained from a man in his sixties with urothelial cancer. V usage is TRBV10-3 and J usage is TRBJ2-5; D might be TRBD2 (5 bases). The CDR3 sequence is CAISDVLGGTQYF. For the CDR3, the DNA is TGTGCCATCAGTGACGTCCTTGGAGGGACCCAGTACTTC.